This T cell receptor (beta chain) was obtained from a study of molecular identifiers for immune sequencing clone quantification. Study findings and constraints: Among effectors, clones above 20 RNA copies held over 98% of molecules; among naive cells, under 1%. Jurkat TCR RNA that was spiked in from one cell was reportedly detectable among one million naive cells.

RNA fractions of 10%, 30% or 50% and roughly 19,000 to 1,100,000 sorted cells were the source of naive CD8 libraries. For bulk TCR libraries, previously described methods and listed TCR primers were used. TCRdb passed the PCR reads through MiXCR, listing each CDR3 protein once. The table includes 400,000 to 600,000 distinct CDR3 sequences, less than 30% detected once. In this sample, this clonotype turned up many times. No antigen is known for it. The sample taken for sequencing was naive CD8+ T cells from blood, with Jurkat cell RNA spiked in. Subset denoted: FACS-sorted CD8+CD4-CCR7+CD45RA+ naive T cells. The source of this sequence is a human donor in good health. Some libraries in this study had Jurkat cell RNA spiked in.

The CDR3 region is CSVRHDFGYTF. The CDR3 DNA sequence: TGCAGCGTCAGACATGATTTTGGCTACACCTTC. This chain joins TRBV29-1 and TRBJ1-2; unclear D gene. Per germline, CDR1 SQVTM and CDR2 ANQGSEA. V lost 6 bases and J 7 bases, leaving 12 bases between the germline ends. The CDR3 covers 11 residues.